The subject of this entry is one TCR beta chain. The antigen is undetermined. Reverse transcription of extracted RNA yielded cDNA, which provided the sequencing template. TCRdb keeps only in-frame clones here, not all; method: immunoSEQ multiplex PCR. Of 110,000 or so clones in the sample, 56% were seen once. This record belongs to a study of CD8+ T cells in alopecia areata. Treatment specified: oral pan-JAK inhibitor, 5-10 mg twice daily. The CDR3 has 14 residues. Germline CDR1 is SEHNR and CDR2 is FQNEAQ (reference sequence). The V end lost 0 bases, the J end lost 2 bases, and 5 bases lay between the germline ends. Study findings and constraints: Unlike in mice, where it was clearer, TCR sharing across patients was less clear, possibly HLA-related. The presence of one nonresponder keeps the tie between baseline CD8+ expansion and response uncertain. Expanded CD8+ clones among the top 100, and scalp clonality, were significantly decreased by tofacitinib.

The sequencing used CD4+ T cells sorted from blood, collected at week 24, from a patient treated with tofacitinib. The receptor comes from a human donor with alopecia areata. The chain uses TRBV7-9 and TRBJ1-5; D gene uncertain. The CDR3 DNA is TGTGCCAGCAGCTTAGCGGGCGGCAATCAGCCCCAGCATTTT. Translation: CASSLAGGNQPQHF.